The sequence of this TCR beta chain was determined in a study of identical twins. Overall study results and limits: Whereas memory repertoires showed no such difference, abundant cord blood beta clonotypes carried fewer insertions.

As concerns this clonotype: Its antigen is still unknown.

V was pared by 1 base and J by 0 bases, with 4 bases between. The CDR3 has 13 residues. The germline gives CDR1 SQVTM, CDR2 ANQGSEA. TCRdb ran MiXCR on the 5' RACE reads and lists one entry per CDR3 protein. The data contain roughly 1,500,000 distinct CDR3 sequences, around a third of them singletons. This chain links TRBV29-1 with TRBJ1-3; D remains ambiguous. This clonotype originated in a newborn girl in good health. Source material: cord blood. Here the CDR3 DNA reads TGCAGCGTTGAAGGGGGCTCTGGAAACACCATATATTTT. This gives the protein CSVEGGSGNTIYF. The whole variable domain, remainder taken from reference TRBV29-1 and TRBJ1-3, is SAVISQKPSRDICQRGTSLTIQCQVDSQVTMMFWYRQQPGQSLTLIATANQGSEATYESGFVIDKFPISRPNLTFSTLTVSNMSPEDSSIYLCSVEGGSGNTIYFGEGSWLTVV.